What follows describes a single T cell receptor (beta chain). Its cognate antigen is unknown. This entry is derived from a study of beta chain features in type 1 diabetes. Across the study: The study examined 107,917,701 sorted cells across all samples.

The entirety of the isolated RNA underwent reverse transcription, so expressed TCRB transcripts were sequenced. Assay used: immunoSEQ multiplex PCR; TCRdb lists only in-frame clones, some missing. The table lists 93,000 or so clones, under 30% of them singletons. Each population that was sorted was more than 98% pure. Regarding the study as a whole: PCR might preferentially amplify shorter templates, equally in patients and controls. TCRB CDR3s from Type 1 diabetes patients were moderately but significantly shorter in all four CD4+ subsets.

Material: central memory CD4+ T cells from blood. This receptor was obtained from a woman younger than 30 with type 1 diabetes.

The CDR3 region is CASSLYAGGGEQFF. CDR3 bases: TGTGCCAGCAGCTTATACGCCGGGGGAGGAGAGCAGTTCTTC. This chain uses TRBV5-6 with TRBJ2-1; D may be TRBD2 (6 bases). The CDR3 is 14 amino acids. V was clipped by 2 bases and J by 10 bases, with 16 bases between them. Looked up from germline, CDR1 is SGHDT and CDR2 is YYEEEE.